Listed below are T cell receptor beta chains from one sample, sequenced in a study of blood T cell repertoires in COVID-19. The data were produced by immunoSEQ multiplex PCR, yet TCRdb's version contains in-frame clones alone and is incomplete. This sample carries 80,000 to 95,000 clones, about 79% of them seen once, and the ten largest clones take approximately 4.4%. Sequencing was done on a sample of peripheral blood. All receptors come from a woman between 45 and 60 years old with acute or convalescent COVID-19. CDR3s include the opening cysteine and the closing phenylalanine or tryptophan. D genes are given only for firm matches. Clone size is not always given. Where it is, it says once, few, many or a class for expanded clones.

>17|TRBJ2-3|-|-|TRBV5-1
TGCGCCAGCAGCTTGGCCGGAATAGCAGCTAGCACAGATACGCAGTATTTT
CASSLAGIAASTDTQYF
>13|TRBJ2-5|few|-|TRBV27
TGTGCCAGCAGTTACAGGGGAGGAGAGACCCAGTACTTC
CASSYRGGETQYF
>14|TRBJ2-7|once|-|TRBV5-1
TGCGCCAGCAGCTTTCTCGACAGTTCCTACGAGCAGTACTTC
CASSFLDSSYEQYF
>15|TRBJ2-7|-|-|TRBV27
TGTGCCAGTATGAGGGTGGGCGGAAGCTCCTACGAGCAGTACTTC
CASMRVGGSSYEQYF
>15|TRBJ2-1|-|-|TRBV7-6
TGTGCCAGCAGCTTAGAAGGGGCAGGGTCTTATGAGCAGTTCTTC
CASSLEGAGSYEQFF
>13|TRBJ1-1|-|-|TRBV2
TGTGCCAGCACCTCAACTGCGAGGACTGAAGCTTTCTTT
CASTSTARTEAFF
>15|TRBJ2-2|few|-|TRBV7-9
TGTGCCAGCACCCCGCCCGCACTGAACACCGGGGAGCTGTTTTTT
CASTPPALNTGELFF
>17|TRBJ1-6|-|-|TRBV3-1/TRBV3-2
TGTGCCAGCAGCCATGATCTGCCCAGCTCCTATAATTCACCCCTCCACTTT
CASSHDLPSSYNSPLHF
>17|TRBJ2-5|-|TRBD1|TRBV14
TGTGCCAGCAGCCACTGGGACAGCCCACTGTACCAAGAGACCCAGTACTTC
CASSHWDSPLYQETQYF
>13|TRBJ1-2|once|-|TRBV6-4
TGTGCCAGCAGTGACGGGGGGATCTATGGCTACACCTTC
CASSDGGIYGYTF
>15|TRBJ2-7|-|TRBD1|TRBV3-1/TRBV3-2
TGTGCCAGCAGCAGTTTAGGGCAGGGGGCCTACGAGCAGTACTTC
CASSSLGQGAYEQYF
>13|TRBJ2-3|-|TRBD2|TRBV5-1
TGCGCCAGCAGCGCGGTACTAGCGGATACGCAGTATTTT
CASSAVLADTQYF
>15|TRBJ1-1|-|TRBD1|TRBV28
TGTGCCAGCAGTGAACGGACAGGGTTGAGCACTGAAGCTTTCTTT
CASSERTGLSTEAFF
>17|TRBJ1-1|-|-|TRBV19
TGTGCCAGTAGTTTCCTATCATCTGGGCGCTGGGCCGTCGAAGCTTTCTTT
CASSFLSSGRWAVEAFF
>15|TRBJ2-6|-|-|TRBV19
TGTGCCAGTAGTATTGGGTCGGAGGGTGCCAACGTCCTGACTTTC
CASSIGSEGANVLTF
>16|TRBJ2-3|few|-|TRBV7-9
TGTGCCAGCAGCTCGTCCCGCGCGGGGCGCACAGATACGCAGTATTTT
CASSSSRAGRTDTQYF
>10|TRBJ1-2|once|-|TRBV20-1
TGCAGTTCGGATCAGGGGGGCTACACCTTC
CSSDQGGYTF
>14|TRBJ1-5|-|-|TRBV6-6
TGTGCCAGCACCCAACGGGGTAACAATCAGCCCCAGCATTTT
CASTQRGNNQPQHF
>15|TRBJ2-7|-|-|TRBV6-5
TGTGCCACCTACTTTGGGGGCGCAGAAACGGGCGAGCAGTACTTC
CATYFGGAETGEQYF
>15|TRBJ2-7|once|TRBD1|TRBV5-3
TGTGCCAGAAGCCAAGCGGGACAGGGGTCAAACGAGCAGTACTTC
CARSQAGQGSNEQYF
>16|TRBJ2-2|-|-|TRBV27
TGTGCCAGCAAGACTACAGGGTATGATGCTAGCGGGGAGCTGTTTTTT
CASKTTGYDASGELFF
>13|TRBJ2-7|-|-|TRBV28
TGTGCCAGCAGTTTTGACACCACACACGAGCAGTACTTC
CASSFDTTHEQYF
>17|TRBJ1-3|-|TRBD1|TRBV19
TGTGCCAGTAGTAAGGGTCCAGACAGGGATAATTTTAACACCATATATTTT
CASSKGPDRDNFNTIYF
>19|TRBJ2-5|once|TRBD2|TRBV7-2
TGTGCCAGCAGCTTAAGACTAGCGGGGGTACGCGACGGTAGGGAGACCCAGTACTTC
CASSLRLAGVRDGRETQYF
>14|TRBJ1-1|-|-|TRBV6-1
TGTGCCAGCAGTGAACTGGTAAGGGGCACTGAAGCTTTCTTT
CASSELVRGTEAFF
>12|TRBJ2-5|-|TRBD1|TRBV19
TGTGCCAGTAGTGGGACAGGGGTGACCCAGTACTTC
CASSGTGVTQYF
>15|TRBJ1-1|-|-|TRBV5-1
TGCGCCAGCAGCTTGGGTTCCGGGGGGCGAACTGAAGCTTTCTTT
CASSLGSGGRTEAFF
>13|TRBJ1-2|-|-|TRBV2
TGTGCCAGCAGTGAGGGCGGGGGCTATGGCTACACCTTC
CASSEGGGYGYTF
>15|TRBJ2-2|once|TRBD1|TRBV2
TGTGCCAGCAGTGCCGCGACAGGGGATACCGGGGAGCTGTTTTTT
CASSAATGDTGELFF
>15|TRBJ2-1|-|TRBD2|TRBV7-2
TGTGCCAGCAGCCCCCTAGCGGGGGGCTACAATGAGCAGTTCTTC
CASSPLAGGYNEQFF
>13|TRBJ1-1|-|-|TRBV2
TGTGCCAGCAGGGTTTACAGGGACACTGAAGCTTTCTTT
CASRVYRDTEAFF
>14|TRBJ2-3|-|TRBD2|TRBV7-9
TGTGCCAGCACCTTAGCGGGGACATCAGATACGCAGTATTTT
CASTLAGTSDTQYF
>16|TRBJ1-2|-|-|TRBV5-1
TGCGCCAGCAGCTTGGCCGGGTCCCACGCACAGGGTGGCTACACCTTC
CASSLAGSHAQGGYTF
>12|TRBJ1-2|-|TRBD1|TRBV4-1
TGCGCCAGCAGCGGGACAGGGCTTGGCTACACCTTC
CASSGTGLGYTF
>15|TRBJ2-3|-|-|TRBV5-5
TGTGCCAGCAGCTTGGGCCGGACAGGCACAGATACGCAGTATTTT
CASSLGRTGTDTQYF
>13|TRBJ1-1|few|-|TRBV6-5
TGTGCCAGCATCACCAGTGGGAACACTGAAGCTTTCTTT
CASITSGNTEAFF
>14|TRBJ1-2|-|TRBD1|TRBV5-1
TGCGCCAGCAGCCTGGTGGGGCAGGGGGATGGCTACACCTTC
CASSLVGQGDGYTF
>13|TRBJ1-2|-|-|TRBV10-3
TGTGCCATCAGTGAATTGGGGAGCTATGGCTACACCTTC
CAISELGSYGYTF
>15|TRBJ1-1|-|-|TRBV2
TGTGCCAGCACCCCCGGGAGGGAGATGAACACTGAAGCTTTCTTT
CASTPGREMNTEAFF
>14|TRBJ1-3|-|-|TRBV5-4
TGTGCCAGCAGCTTGGGGCCCCTCGGAAACACCATATATTTT
CASSLGPLGNTIYF
>15|TRBJ2-2|few|-|TRBV28
TGTGCCAGCCTTCGGGTTAGCGGGAACACCGGGGAGCTGTTTTTT
CASLRVSGNTGELFF
>16|TRBJ2-7|once|-|TRBV13
TGTGCCAGCAGCTCCCAAGAGGCGGGGACCGCCTACGAGCAGTACTTC
CASSSQEAGTAYEQYF
>15|TRBJ2-7|-|TRBD2|TRBV30
TGTGCCTGGAGCTGGTCGGGGGGAGGTACCTACGAGCAGTACTTC
CAWSWSGGGTYEQYF
>12|TRBJ1-1|-|-|TRBV6-5
TGTGCCAGCAGCACGGAGAAATCTGAAGCTTTCTTT
CASSTEKSEAFF
>19|TRBJ2-3|-|TRBD2|TRBV27
TGTGCCAGCAGAGTTTACGCTTATTCGACTAGCGAATTGAAAGATACGCAGTATTTT
CASRVYAYSTSELKDTQYF
>16|TRBJ1-1|-|TRBD1|TRBV18
TGTGCCAGCTCTCGGGACAGGGGGATGGCGAACACTGAAGCTTTCTTT
CASSRDRGMANTEAFF
>14|TRBJ1-1|few|-|TRBV6-5
TGTGCCAGCAAACCAGACGAACTAAACACTGAAGCTTTCTTT
CASKPDELNTEAFF
>12|TRBJ2-7|-|TRBD1|TRBV7-9
TGTGCCAGCAGCTTATCAGGGGGTGAACAGTACTTC
CASSLSGGEQYF
>15|TRBJ1-2|-|TRBD1|TRBV19
TGTGCCAGTAGTGATTTTGGACAGGGGGCGCGAGGCTACACCTTC
CASSDFGQGARGYTF
>15|TRBJ1-1|-|TRBD1|TRBV9
TGTGCCAGCAGCGTAGGAGGGACAGGGTTAACTGAAGCTTTCTTT
CASSVGGTGLTEAFF
>14|TRBJ1-4|-|-|TRBV18
TGTGCCAGCTCATACGGACAGACAAATGAAAAACTGTTTTTT
CASSYGQTNEKLFF
>15|TRBJ2-5|-|-|TRBV5-4
TGTGCCAGCAGCTTCCGGGGGTTAGGGGAAGAGACCCAGTACTTC
CASSFRGLGEETQYF
>17|TRBJ2-1|-|TRBD2|TRBV6-2/TRBV6-3
TGTGCCAGCAGCCGGACTAGCGGGGGGGCGTCCTACAATGAGCAGTTCTTC
CASSRTSGGASYNEQFF
>9|TRBJ2-1|-|-|TRBV27
TGTGCCAGTAAGCAGACTCAGTTCTTC
CASKQTQFF
>13|TRBJ1-2|once|TRBD1|TRBV6-5
TGTGCCAGCAGCGGTGGACAGGTACTCGGCTACACCTTC
CASSGGQVLGYTF
>15|TRBJ2-2|-|TRBD2|TRBV5-6
TGTGCCAGCAACCTAGCGGGGGGAGGCAACGGGGAGCTGTTTTTT
CASNLAGGGNGELFF
>17|TRBJ1-2|-|-|TRBV7-2
TGTGCCAGCAGCCCCTCGTGGGGGGGGGCGTACCTGGACCCCCACACCTTC
CASSPSWGGAYLDPHTF